The T cell receptor beta chain described here comes from a study of blood T cell repertoires in COVID-19 (dated by TCRdb to the early 2020s). At the level of the whole study: The collaborator samples originated in the United States, Italy and Spain and spanned the acute and convalescent phases of COVID-19. Samples were obtained from the ongoing ImmuneRACE study (first 160 participants) and from 1,000 to 1,500 subjects provided by 6 global collaborators. Nearly every sample came with metadata listing a de-identified subject ID, COVID-19 status, age in years and sex. The prospective study material was composed of cDNA or gDNA derived from T cells, B-cell-depleted T cells, or PBMCs. Deeply sampled blood TCRbeta repertoires from subjects exposed to, actively infected with, or recovered from COVID-19 were included in the dataset. HLA class I and class II types, where available, came from metadata supplied by the sample provider rather than from assay-based typing. The repertoires were released in a freely available public database meant as a resource for research on the immune response to SARS-CoV-2.

Concerning this clone: Its antigen remains undetermined. Qualities for individual bases were not recorded, and no much larger clone is one base off.

The immunoSEQ Assay, a bias-controlled multiplex PCR, was used to amplify TCRbeta CDR3 regions from genomic DNA. As for the original processing: The number of nucleated cells in each sample was estimated from the amplification of reference gene primers within the assay. To quantify the absolute abundance of each unique TCRbeta CDR3 rearrangement, sequence reads were collapsed and filtered. For each sample, productive Simpson clonality was calculated as the square root of Simpson's diversity index over productive rearrangements. In its TCRdb copy, this immuneACCESS table keeps in-frame sequences only and misses some clones. Where compared with another copy, unresolved V genes explain less than half of these, and the others have no known cause. V, J and clone size are those of that table, while D and trimming were read from the DNA. This sample is represented by roughly 120,000 clones; 86% of them were singletons. The ten largest clones add up to approximately 7.2% of the sample.

The germline V gene encodes CDR1 MNHEY and CDR2 SMNVEV (reference sequence). The CDR3 holds 16 amino acids from the cysteine to the phenylalanine. Only the CDR3 portion is preserved as DNA: 48 bases, with reading frame beginning at the first base. Trimming accounts for 5 bases at V and 0 bases at J, while the number of junction bases matched to no gene is 9. Paper-wide results and their limitations: Clinical and demographic metadata were provided uncurated, with the amount varying by source and participant.

Samples from volunteer blood donors who had recovered from COVID-19 were contributed by a second Seattle source. Each collaborating institution followed its own protocols to collect whole blood in K2EDTA tubes. For TCRbeta analysis, collaborators shipped samples as frozen whole blood, isolated PBMCs, or DNA extracted from either of those sample types. The sequence was obtained from a man between 65 and 80 years old who had recovered from COVID-19. Sequences were obtained from peripheral blood. Recombination joined TRBV27 with TRBJ2-7, and TRBD2 aligns with 8 junction nucleotides. The nucleotides read TGTGCCAGCAGTAGTACTGGGCTAGCGGGCTCCTACGAGCAGTACTTC. Protein translation: CASSSTGLAGSYEQYF.